These 24 T cell receptor beta chains share one sample of origin, sequenced in a study of blood T cell repertoires in COVID-19. Libraries were prepared by immunoSEQ multiplex PCR; TCRdb keeps only in-frame clonotypes and omits some of them. The sample includes some 180,000 clones, 75% to 85% of them seen just once. The specimen sequenced was peripheral blood. These TCRs come from a middle-aged woman with COVID-19, enrolled during active disease.

CDR3 protein: CASSQGNGGSGETQYF. The CDR3 coding sequence is TGCGCCAGCAGCCAAGGAAACGGGGGGTCCGGGGAGACCCAGTACTTC. The genes are TRBV4-3 and TRBJ2-5; TRBD2 matches 7 bases. The length of the CDR3 is 16 residues. Germline V CDR1 and CDR2: LGHNA, YSLEER. The V and J ends lost 1 base and 5 bases, in that order; junction bases with no gene match: 10.

This CDR3 is CASSRDRGTNEKLFF. The CDR3 nucleotides are TGTGCCAGCAGTCGGGACAGGGGAACTAATGAAAAACTGTTTTTT. V gene TRBV6-5 combines with J gene TRBJ1-4; 10 bases match TRBD1. Unmatched junction bases numbered 1, after V lost 5 bases and J lost 1 base. The CDR3 covers 15 residues. Germline V gene sequence: CDR1 MNHEY, CDR2 SVGAGI.

In this sample, this clone turned up a few times. The J gene is TRBJ2-1, the V gene TRBV19; D not certain. Germline CDR1 LNHDA, CDR2 SQIVND (reference sequence). This CDR3 comprises 15 residues. Deletions cut 7 bases from V and 6 bases from J, with 19 bases between. Here the CDR3 DNA reads TGTGCCAGTACCCAAATCTCGGGTATAAGCAATGAGCAGTTCTTC. It codes for CASTQISGISNEQFF. Supplemented by reference TRBV19 and TRBJ2-1, the full variable domain reads DGGITQSPKYLFRKEGQNVTLSCEQNLNHDAMYWYRQDPGQGLRLIYYSQIVNDFQKGDIAEGYSVSREKKESFPLTVTSAQKNPTAFYLCASTQISGISNEQFFGPGTRLTVL.

The V and J genes are TRBV21-1 and TRBJ2-1; the table's D call, TRBD2, has no DNA check behind it. TRBV21-1 is marked as a pseudogene. The CDR3 is made up of 18 amino acids. The CDR3 protein is CASNQIYSGRFRRNEQFF. The DNA of the CDR3 is TGTGCCAGCAACCAAATTTATAGCGGGAGGTTCCGCCGCAATGAGCAGTTCTTC.

The chain's CDR3 is CASSDGTGGTDTQYF. CDR3 sequence (DNA): TGTGCCAGCAGTGACGGGACAGGGGGCACAGATACGCAGTATTTT. V and J are TRBV6-4 and TRBJ2-3; TRBD1 matches at 10 bases. Germline CDR1 and CDR2: MRHNA and SNTAGT. The junction had 0 bases not matched to a gene; V was cut back by 2 bases and J by 1 base. This CDR3 contains 15 residues.

The CDR3 loop is CAISESRGPGSDTQYF. The CDR3, as DNA: TGTGCCATCAGTGAGTCGAGGGGGCCGGGGTCAGATACGCAGTATTTT. This chain links TRBV10-3 with TRBJ2-3, with 7 bases that match TRBD1. Germline trimming cut 0 bases from V and 4 bases from J; bases unmatched to any gene: 7. The CDR3 sequence is 16 residues long. Germline CDR1 is ENHRY and CDR2 is SYGVKD.

This clone was counted once. The CDR3 DNA reads as TGTGCCAGTAGTATTTCGGGGGGAGCACAGCCCCAGCATTTT. Translating it yields CASSISGGAQPQHF. The gene calls are TRBV19 and TRBJ1-5; possibly TRBD1 for D (5 bases). V shed 3 bases and J shed 7 bases, with 13 bases lying between them. The CDR3 is 14 amino acids. Germline V gene lookup returns CDR1 LNHDA and CDR2 SQIVND (reference sequence).

This rearrangement joins TRBV12-3 or TRBV12-4 to TRBJ2-1; the match to TRBD2 covers 7 bases. V gave up 7 bases and J gave up 15 bases; unmatched junction bases: 12. The CDR3 is 12 amino acids. The CDR3 reads CASTPGGGQGFF. In DNA form, the CDR3 reads TGTGCCAGCACTCCTGGGGGAGGGCAAGGGTTCTTC.

V is TRBV5-1 and J is TRBJ2-3; 8 positions agree with TRBD1. CDR1 is SGHRS and CDR2 is YFSETQ in the germline V gene. This CDR3 has 16 residues. V was pared by 3 bases and J by 3 bases, with 9 bases of the junction left unmatched. CDR3 residues: CASSYRGDRGTDTQYF. Here the CDR3 DNA reads TGCGCCAGCAGCTACAGGGGGGACAGAGGTACAGATACGCAGTATTTT.

The chain links TRBV5-5 to TRBJ1-2, with TRBD1 matching over 7 bases. This CDR3 region has 14 residues. Losses at the gene ends were 5 bases for V and 8 bases for J; bases not matched to a gene: 12. The germline V gene encodes CDR1 SGHKS and CDR2 YYEKEE (reference sequence). The CDR3 spells CASRSYYRGSGYTF. CDR3 bases: TGTGCCAGCAGATCGTACTACAGGGGTAGCGGCTACACCTTC.

This clone was seen just once. The chain carries TRBV24-1 and TRBJ2-1; 10 bases are shared with TRBD1. With 2 bases clipped from V and 6 bases from J, the junction kept 3 bases outside the gene matches. Germline CDR1 and CDR2: KGHDR and SFDVKD. The CDR3 is 15 amino acids. The CDR3 region is CATSDSGTGVNEQFF. The CDR3 coding sequence is TGTGCCACCAGTGATTCCGGGACAGGGGTCAATGAGCAGTTCTTC.

The rearrangement joins TRBV5-4 to TRBJ1-1; tentative D call: TRBD1 (5 bases). The CDR3 contains 14 residues. V lost 3 bases to trimming and J lost 4 bases, with 13 bases between them. In germline, CDR1 is SGHNT, CDR2 YYREEE (reference sequence). The CDR3 loop reads CASSWGIAVTEAFF. CDR3 DNA: TGTGCCAGCAGCTGGGGCATTGCCGTCACTGAAGCTTTCTTT.

This sequence joins TRBV5-6 and TRBJ2-4; D remains unclear. This CDR3 region has 16 residues. V shed 3 bases and J shed 0 bases, with 13 bases lying between them. Per germline, CDR1 SGHDT and CDR2 YYEEEE. The CDR3 DNA sequence: TGTGCCAGCAGCTCTGGTGGCATCCTAGCCAAAAACATTCAGTACTTC. Translated, it gives CASSSGGILAKNIQYF.

This chain uses TRBV12-3 or TRBV12-4 with TRBJ1-1; D ambiguous. V was clipped by 7 bases and J by 6 bases, with 6 bases between them. This CDR3 spans 10 amino acids. The CDR3 DNA reads as TGTGCCAGCACCCCCTCTGAAGCTTTCTTT. It encodes CASTPSEAFF.

The chain uses TRBV24-1 and TRBJ2-3; 11 bases align to TRBD2. The J segment lost 2 bases and the V segment lost 6 bases, leaving 3 bases of the junction unmatched. CDR3 size: 15 residues. Germline loops: CDR1 KGHDR, CDR2 SFDVKD. The CDR3 loop reads CATSRGLAATDTQYF. DNA of the CDR3: TGTGCCACCAGTCGGGGACTAGCGGCCACAGATACGCAGTATTTT.

This chain connects TRBV11-2 to TRBJ2-3; 10 nucleotides line up with TRBD1. Germline loops: CDR1 SGHAT, CDR2 FQNNGV. The CDR3 runs to 14 residues. V was pared by 5 bases and J by 8 bases, with 7 bases of the junction left unmatched. CDR3 sequence: CASSTRQGATTQYF. The CDR3 DNA reads as TGTGCCAGCAGCACGAGACAGGGGGCGACTACGCAGTATTTT.

The gene calls are TRBV28 and TRBJ1-1, with 9 bases that match TRBD1. The CDR3 contains 13 residues. Germline assignment: CDR1 MDHEN and CDR2 SYDVKM. V lost 6 bases to trimming and J lost 3 bases; unmatched junction nucleotides: 2. CDR3 coding DNA: TGTGCCAGCAGGGGACAGGGAGACACTGAAGCTTTCTTT. Translating gives CASRGQGDTEAFF.

The chain combines TRBV4-1 with TRBJ2-7; 9 bases agree with TRBD2. The CDR3 consists of 14 residues. The V gene end was trimmed by 4 bases and the J gene end by 5 bases; junction bases not matched to a gene: 6. Germline loops: CDR1 MGHRA, CDR2 YSYEKL. CDR3 sequence: CASSRLSGSDEQYF. CDR3 DNA sequence: TGCGCCAGCAGCCGGCTTAGCGGGAGCGACGAGCAGTACTTC.

Only a few counts were recorded for this clone. The V and J genes are TRBV19 and TRBJ2-7, with 12 positions matching TRBD2. The ends lost 4 bases at V and 1 base at J; junction bases unmatched: 5. The germline V gene encodes CDR1 LNHDA and CDR2 SQIVND (reference sequence). CDR3 length: 16 residues. CDR3 residues: CASSTRTSGTSYEQYF. CDR3 bases: TGTGCCAGTAGTACTCGGACTAGCGGGACTTCCTACGAGCAGTACTTC.

Of note for this clone: One end of the junction fails to match germline, which may point to a read error. This sequence joins TRBV18 and TRBJ2-2; maybe TRBD1 (5 bases). This CDR3 is built from 15 residues. Per germline, CDR1 KGHSH and CDR2 LQKENI. The CDR3 region has the DNA TGTGCCAGCTCACCGGGTAACAGGATCACCGCGGAGCTGTTTTTT. Translated, it gives CASSPGNRITAELFF.

The J gene is TRBJ1-1, the V gene TRBV2; no clear D. Germline V gene data show CDR1 as SNHLY and CDR2 as FYNNEI. CDR3 length: 15 residues. The V gene lost 3 bases and the J gene lost 11 bases, with 22 bases spanning the gap. The CDR3 here is CASSDELLQRSWAFF. Written as DNA, the CDR3 is TGTGCCAGCAGTGATGAGTTGCTCCAAAGAAGTTGGGCTTTCTTT.

The chain has TRBV21-1 and TRBJ2-7; the table's D call, TRBD1, has no DNA check behind it. TRBV21-1 is tagged as a pseudogene. The CDR3 runs 14 residues. CDR3 bases: TGTGCCAGCAGCAAAGACAACAGCTCCTACGAGCAGTACTTC. This gives the protein CASSKDNSSYEQYF.

J is TRBJ2-5 and V is TRBV7-2, with a possible D match to TRBD1 (6 bases). The CDR3 consists of 14 residues. Per the germline V gene, CDR1 is SGHTA and CDR2 is FQGNSA. V dropped 1 base and J dropped 6 bases, with 12 bases sitting between them. This chain's CDR3 is CASSLDEGTKTQYF. In DNA form, the CDR3 reads TGTGCCAGCAGCTTAGATGAGGGGACAAAGACCCAGTACTTC.

This sequence joins TRBV9 and TRBJ1-2, with unresolved D. Germline loops: CDR1 SGDLS, CDR2 YYNGEE. The CDR3 runs 13 residues. V was pared by 6 bases and J by 8 bases, with 17 bases between. The CDR3 region is CASKSTSVPGYTF. The CDR3 coding sequence is TGTGCCAGCAAAAGTACAAGTGTCCCAGGCTACACCTTC.